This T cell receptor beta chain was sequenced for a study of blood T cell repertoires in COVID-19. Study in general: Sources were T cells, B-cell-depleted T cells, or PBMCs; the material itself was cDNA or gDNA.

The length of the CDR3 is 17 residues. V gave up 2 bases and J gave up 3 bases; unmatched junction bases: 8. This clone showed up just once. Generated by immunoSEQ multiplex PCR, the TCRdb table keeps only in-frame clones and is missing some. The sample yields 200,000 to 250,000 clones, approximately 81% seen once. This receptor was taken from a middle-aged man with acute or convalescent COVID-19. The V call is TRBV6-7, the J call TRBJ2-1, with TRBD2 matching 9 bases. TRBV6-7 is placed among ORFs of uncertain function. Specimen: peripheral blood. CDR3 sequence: CASSYPPLAGDYNEQFF. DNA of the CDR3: TGTGCCAGCAGTTACCCCCCACTAGCGGGTGACTACAATGAGCAGTTCTTC.